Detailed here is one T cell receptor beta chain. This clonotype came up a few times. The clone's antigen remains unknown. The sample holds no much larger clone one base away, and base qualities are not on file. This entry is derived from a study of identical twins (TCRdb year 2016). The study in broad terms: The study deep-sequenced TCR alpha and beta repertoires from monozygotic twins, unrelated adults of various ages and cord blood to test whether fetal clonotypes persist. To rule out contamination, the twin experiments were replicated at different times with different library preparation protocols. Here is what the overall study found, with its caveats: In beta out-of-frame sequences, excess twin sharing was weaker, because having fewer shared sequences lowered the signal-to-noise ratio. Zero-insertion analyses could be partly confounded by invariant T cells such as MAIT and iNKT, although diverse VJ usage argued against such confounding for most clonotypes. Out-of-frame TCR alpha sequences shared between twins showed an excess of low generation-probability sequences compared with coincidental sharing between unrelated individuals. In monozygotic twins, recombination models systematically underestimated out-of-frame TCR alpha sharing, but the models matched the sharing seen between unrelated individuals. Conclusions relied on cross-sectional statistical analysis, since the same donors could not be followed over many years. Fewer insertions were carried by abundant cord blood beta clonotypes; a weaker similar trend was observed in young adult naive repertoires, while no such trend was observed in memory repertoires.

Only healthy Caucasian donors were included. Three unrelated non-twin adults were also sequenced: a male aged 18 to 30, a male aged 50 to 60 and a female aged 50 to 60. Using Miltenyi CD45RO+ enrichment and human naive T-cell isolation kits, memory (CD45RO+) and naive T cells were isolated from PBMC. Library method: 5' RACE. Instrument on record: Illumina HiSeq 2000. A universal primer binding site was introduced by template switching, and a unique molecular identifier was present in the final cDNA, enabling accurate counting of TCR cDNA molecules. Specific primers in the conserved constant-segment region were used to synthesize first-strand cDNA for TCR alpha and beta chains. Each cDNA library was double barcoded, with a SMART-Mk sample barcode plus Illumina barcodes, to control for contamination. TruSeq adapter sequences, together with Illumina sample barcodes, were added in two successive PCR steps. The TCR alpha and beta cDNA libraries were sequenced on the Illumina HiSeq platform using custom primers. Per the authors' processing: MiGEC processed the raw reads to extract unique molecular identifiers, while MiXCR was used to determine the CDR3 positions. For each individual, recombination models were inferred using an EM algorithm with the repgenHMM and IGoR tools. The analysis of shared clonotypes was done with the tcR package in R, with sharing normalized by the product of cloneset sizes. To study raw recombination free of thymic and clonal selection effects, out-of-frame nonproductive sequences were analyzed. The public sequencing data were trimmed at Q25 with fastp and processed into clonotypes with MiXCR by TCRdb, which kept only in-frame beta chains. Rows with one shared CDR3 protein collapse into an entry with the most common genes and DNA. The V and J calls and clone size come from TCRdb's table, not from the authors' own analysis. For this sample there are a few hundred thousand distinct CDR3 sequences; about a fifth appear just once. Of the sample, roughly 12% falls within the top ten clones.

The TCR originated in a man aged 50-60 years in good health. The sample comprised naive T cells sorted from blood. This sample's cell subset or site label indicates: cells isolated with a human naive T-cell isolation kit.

The DNA sequence reads TGTGCCAGCAGTAAATCCGGGACACTCGTCTTGGTCGCTTTCTTT. It translates as CASSKSGTLVLVAFF. The chain couples TRBV6-1 to TRBJ1-1, with a tentative D gene TRBD1 over 6 matching bases. Including the terminal cysteine and phenylalanine, the CDR3 comprises 15 residues. The DNA shown is the 45-base CDR3, in frame from base 1. The V and J ends are trimmed by 5 bases and 11 bases, leaving 24 bases between them. In the germline V gene, CDR1 corresponds to MNHNS and CDR2 to SASEGT.